The present TCR beta chain was sequenced within a study of cytomegalovirus exposure and HLA in healthy donors. Notes on the study in general: Some public TCRs appeared in many individuals, while most sequences were rare.

Concerning this clone itself: Its specificity is not known.

The PCR contained 60 Vbeta and 13 Jbeta primers. This table comes from immunoSEQ multiplex PCR, and its TCRdb copy is limited to in-frame clones, with some not included. This sample carries about 160,000 clones, around 83% of them seen once, and the ten largest clones take 5% to 7%. Sequences were obtained from PBMCs. The receptor was isolated from a man aged 50 to 59 in good health and CMV-seropositive.

CDR3 nucleotides: TGCAGCGTTGAACAGGCGGGTGGCTACACCTTC. Residues: CSVEQAGGYTF. The chain carries TRBV29-1 and TRBJ1-2; D uncertain. Germline CDR1 SQVTM, CDR2 ANQGSEA. Trimming left V 2 bases short and J 7 bases short, with 8 bases between. CDR3 size: 11 residues.